This T cell receptor (beta chain) was sequenced during a study of blood T cell repertoires in COVID-19. Study details: Samples came from the United States, Italy and Spain, spanning acute and convalescent COVID-19.

Authors' methods: Estimated nucleated cell counts came from reference gene primer amplification. TCRdb keeps only in-frame clones here, not all; method: immunoSEQ multiplex PCR. V and J calls and clone size are copied from that table; D and trimming were computed from the DNA. The table lists 200,000 to 250,000 clones, 70% to 90% of them singletons, with approximately 3.3% in the top ten. The V gene's germline CDR1 is MDHEN and CDR2 SYDVKM. V gave up 1 base and J gave up 2 bases; unmatched junction bases: 4. The CDR3 runs 15 residues. The receptor was derived from a woman aged 45-60 years in a cohort exposed to, infected with or recovered from COVID-19 (not recorded which). Sequencing used PBMCs or T cells enriched from blood (not recorded which). J is TRBJ2-7 and V is TRBV28, with 8 bases aligning to TRBD2. The CDR3 coding sequence is TGTGCCAGCAGTTTATCCCGGGGGGGAACCTACGAGCAGTACTTC. Protein product: CASSLSRGGTYEQYF.